This is a list of T cell receptor beta chains from one sample in a study of vaccination effects on CD4 cells after COVID-19. These receptors have no known antigen. Clones were sequenced by immunoSEQ multiplex PCR, and TCRdb holds only the in-frame ones, with some missing. The sample carries 70,000 to 85,000 clones, 75% to 80% recorded once. Source: CD4+ T cells from PBMCs cultured without peptide, taken before COVID-19 vaccination. The receptor set was obtained from a human donor who received a COVID-19 vaccine. Each CDR3 is given without its conserved first and last residue.

TRBV6-6,TRBJ2-2,ATRGDRNTGELF
TRBV19,TRBJ1-5,ASSPDGGTPQH
TRBV6-5,TRBJ1-1,ASSYSRRDNTEAF
TRBV6-6,TRBJ1-1,ASSKWDRAYDEAF
TRBV14,TRBJ1-6,ASSQESGRNNSPLH
TRBV19,TRBJ2-5,ASSDRGGETQY
TRBV2,TRBJ2-6,ASSDPAFSGANVLT
TRBV19,TRBJ2-6,ASNGRGRNSGANVLT
TRBV5-8,TRBJ1-5,ASSRGLNSNQPQH
TRBV5-4,TRBJ1-2,ASSFSQNYGYT
TRBV3-1/TRBV3-2,TRBJ2-5,ASSLPDRVETQY
TRBV11-3,TRBJ1-2,ASSLDRRHGWGGYT
TRBV19,TRBJ2-5,ASSHPYRGWQETQY
TRBV5-1,TRBJ1-6,ASSTIEAGGYSPLH
TRBV30,TRBJ1-4,AWSVGEKLF
TRBV6-2/TRBV6-3,TRBJ2-5,ASSYDGWGQNLQETQY
TRBV6-5,TRBJ1-6,ASSHRDTHSPLH
TRBV19,TRBJ1-1,ASRRGNTEAF
TRBV5-1,TRBJ2-1,ASSLRGGGGYEQF
TRBV3-1/TRBV3-2,TRBJ1-1,ASSSNAGDTEAF
TRBV11-3,TRBJ2-3,ASSLGPNTDTQY
TRBV19,TRBJ1-2,ASSTVGSDRGRGYT
TRBV2,TRBJ1-2,ASSGVTANYGYT
TRBV11-1,TRBJ2-5,ASSRGQGGVETQY
TRBV10-1,TRBJ2-1,ASSAAGTGFDNEQF
TRBV24-1,TRBJ2-3,ATSRRAAITDTQY
TRBV10-2,TRBJ2-5,ASSPIDRRTQETQY
TRBV6-5,TRBJ2-5,ASSLDRHQETQY
TRBV25-1,TRBJ2-1,ASSERLGLAESNEQF
TRBV2,TRBJ1-2,ASTRRGEGYGYT
TRBV30,TRBJ1-1,AWSSQTAAEAF
TRBV9,TRBJ1-3,ASSTSGTSGNTIY
TRBV11-2,TRBJ2-3,ASRPTGGPKDTQY
TRBV7-3,TRBJ2-6,ASSPRGTAKNVLT
TRBV6-5,TRBJ2-1,ATETSGLADRF
TRBV5-1,TRBJ2-3,ASSFSGGADTQY
TRBV7-3,TRBJ2-3,ASSLPLDTQY
TRBV5-6,TRBJ1-1,ASSLRTFYEAF
TRBV20-1,TRBJ2-5,SASRPSGVQETQY
TRBV19,TRBJ1-1,ASSIAASFEAF
TRBV5-1,TRBJ2-2,ASSVEGGQPTGELF
TRBV14,TRBJ2-5,ASSGTLPQETQY
TRBV5-1,TRBJ2-4,ASSPGTAVGGIQY
TRBV2,TRBJ2-1,ASSENPRIYNEQF
TRBV4-2,TRBJ2-6,ASSQDHSGGAAGANVLT
TRBV6-5,TRBJ1-5,ASTLRPQH
TRBV7-3,TRBJ1-6,ASSPGTGRKNSPLH
TRBV5-1,TRBJ2-5,ASSFQGSLIQETQY
TRBV11-2,TRBJ1-5,ASSSNGGGSSNQPQH
TRBV7-2,TRBJ2-3,ASSFRGGSTDTQY